The subject of this entry is one TCR beta chain. This sample includes further DNA sequences coding for the same CDR3. PCR involved 60 Vbeta and 13 Jbeta primers. The repertoire was sequenced with immunoSEQ multiplex PCR; TCRdb's copy has only in-frame clones and lacks some. The profile shows 110,000 or so clones, 82% of them singletons. Germline CDR1 reads SGHTA; CDR2 reads FQGNSA. V trimming: 5 bases; J trimming: 7 bases; junction bases outside the gene matches: 3. This CDR3 region has 12 residues. The data stem from a study of cytomegalovirus exposure and HLA in healthy donors. The rearrangement uses TRBV7-2 and TRBJ1-2, with 8 bases lining up with TRBD1. The sequence was collected from a woman between 18 and 29 years old in good health and CMV-seronegative. Material: PBMCs. The CDR3 loop reads CASSLDRGGYTF. For the CDR3, the DNA is TGTGCCAGCAGCCTTGACAGGGGTGGCTACACCTTC.